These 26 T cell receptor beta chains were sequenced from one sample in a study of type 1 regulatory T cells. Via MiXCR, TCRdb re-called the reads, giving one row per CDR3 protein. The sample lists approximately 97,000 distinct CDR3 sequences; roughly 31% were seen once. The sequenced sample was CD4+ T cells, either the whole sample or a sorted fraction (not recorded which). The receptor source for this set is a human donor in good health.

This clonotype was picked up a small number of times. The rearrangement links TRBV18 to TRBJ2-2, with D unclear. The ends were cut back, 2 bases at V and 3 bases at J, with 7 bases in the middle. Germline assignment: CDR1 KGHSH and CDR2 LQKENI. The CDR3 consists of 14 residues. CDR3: CASSPGVYTGELFF. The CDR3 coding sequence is TGTGCCAGCTCACCAGGGGTATACACCGGGGAGCTGTTTTTT. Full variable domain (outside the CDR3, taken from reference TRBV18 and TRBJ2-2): NAGVMQNPRHLVRRRGQEARLRCSPMKGHSHVYWYRQLPEEGLKFMVYLQKENIIDESGMPKERFSAEFPKEGPSILRIQQVVRGDSAAYFCASSPGVYTGELFFGEGSRLTVL.

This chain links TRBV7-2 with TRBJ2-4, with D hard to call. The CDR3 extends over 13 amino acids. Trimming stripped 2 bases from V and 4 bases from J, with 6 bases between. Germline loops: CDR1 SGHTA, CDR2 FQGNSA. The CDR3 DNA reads TGTGCCAGCAGCTTACTCAATAAAAACATTCAGTACTTC. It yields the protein CASSLLNKNIQYF.

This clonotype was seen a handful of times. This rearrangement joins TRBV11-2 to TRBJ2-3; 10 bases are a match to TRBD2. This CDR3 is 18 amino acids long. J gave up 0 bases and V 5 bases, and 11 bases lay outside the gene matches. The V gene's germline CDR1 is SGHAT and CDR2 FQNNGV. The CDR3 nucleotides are TGTGCCAGCAGCCCCGGACTAGCGGAAACCTATAGCACAGATACGCAGTATTTT. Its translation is CASSPGLAETYSTDTQYF.

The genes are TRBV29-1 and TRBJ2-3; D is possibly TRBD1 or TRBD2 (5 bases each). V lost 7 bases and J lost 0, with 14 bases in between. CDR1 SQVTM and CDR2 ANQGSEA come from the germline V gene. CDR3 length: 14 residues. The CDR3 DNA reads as TGCAGCGCAGACCGGGGCGGGAGCACAGATACGCAGTATTTT. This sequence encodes CSADRGGSTDTQYF.

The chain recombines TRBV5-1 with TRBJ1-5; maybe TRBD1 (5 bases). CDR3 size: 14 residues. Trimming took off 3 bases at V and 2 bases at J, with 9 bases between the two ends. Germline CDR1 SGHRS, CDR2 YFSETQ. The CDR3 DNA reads TGCGCCAGCAGCTCGGGGGTGGGCAATCAGCCCCAGCATTTT. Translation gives CASSSGVGNQPQHF.

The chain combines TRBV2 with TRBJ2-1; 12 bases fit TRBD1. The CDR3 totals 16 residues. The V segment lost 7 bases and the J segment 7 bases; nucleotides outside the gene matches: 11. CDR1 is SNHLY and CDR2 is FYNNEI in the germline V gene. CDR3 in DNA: TGTGCCAGCACCTTTACCGGGACAGGGGGCTCTAATGAGCAGTTCTTC. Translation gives CASTFTGTGGSNEQFF.

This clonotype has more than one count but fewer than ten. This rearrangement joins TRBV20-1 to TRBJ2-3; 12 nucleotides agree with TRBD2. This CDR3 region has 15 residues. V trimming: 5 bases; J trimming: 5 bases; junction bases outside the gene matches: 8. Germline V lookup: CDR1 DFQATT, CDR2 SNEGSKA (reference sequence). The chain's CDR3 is CSAFLAGGPGDTQYF. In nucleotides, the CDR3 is TGCAGTGCTTTTCTAGCGGGAGGGCCGGGAGATACGCAGTATTTT.

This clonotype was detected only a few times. DNA for the CDR3: TGCAGTGCTAGAGTACAGATGAACACTGAAGCTTTCTTT. Amino acid sequence: CSARVQMNTEAFF. The chain combines TRBV20-1 with TRBJ1-1; D is uncertain. This CDR3 contains 13 residues. CDR1 DFQATT and CDR2 SNEGSKA come from the germline V gene (reference sequence). The V end lost 1 base, the J end lost 0 bases, and 6 bases lay between the germline ends.

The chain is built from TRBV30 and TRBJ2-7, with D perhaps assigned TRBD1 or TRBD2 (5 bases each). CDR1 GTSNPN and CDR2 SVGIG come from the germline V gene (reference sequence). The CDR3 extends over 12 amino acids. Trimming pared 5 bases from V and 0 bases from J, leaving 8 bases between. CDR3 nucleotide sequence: TGTGCCTGGGGGGGATCCTCCTACGAGCAGTACTTC. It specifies CAWGGSSYEQYF.

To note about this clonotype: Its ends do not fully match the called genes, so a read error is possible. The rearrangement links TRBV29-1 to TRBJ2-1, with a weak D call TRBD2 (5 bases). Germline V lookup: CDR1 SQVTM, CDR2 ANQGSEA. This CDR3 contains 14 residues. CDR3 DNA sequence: TGCAGCGCGGGTTCCGGGATCTCTTCCAATGAGCAGCTCTTC. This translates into CSAGSGISSNEQLF.

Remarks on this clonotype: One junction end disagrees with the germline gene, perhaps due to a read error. CDR3 coding DNA: TGTGCCAGCAGCCAGACTAGCGGGAGGGCTAGCTCCTATAATGAGCAGTTCTTC. This sequence encodes CASSQTSGRASSYNEQFF. The V gene is TRBV3-1, the J gene TRBJ2-1; 14 positions agree with TRBD2. The CDR3 covers 18 residues. Germline V gene lookup returns CDR1 LGHDT and CDR2 YNNKEL (reference sequence).

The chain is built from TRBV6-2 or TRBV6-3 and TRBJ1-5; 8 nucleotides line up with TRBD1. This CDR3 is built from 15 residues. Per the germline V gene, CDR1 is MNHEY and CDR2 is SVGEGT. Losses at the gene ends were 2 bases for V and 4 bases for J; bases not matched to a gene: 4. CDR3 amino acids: CASSYPHRGNQPQHF. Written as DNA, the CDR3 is TGTGCCAGCAGTTACCCGCACAGGGGGAATCAGCCCCAGCATTTT.

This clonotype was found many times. The CDR3 spells CASSEGLRSNTGELFF. The DNA for the CDR3 is TGTGCCAGCAGTGAGGGGCTTAGGTCGAACACCGGGGAGCTGTTTTTT. The chain has TRBV2 and TRBJ2-2, with D tentatively TRBD1 (5 bases). CDR1 SNHLY and CDR2 FYNNEI come from the germline V gene. V lost 3 bases, J lost 0 bases, and 11 bases lay in between. The CDR3 runs to 16 residues.

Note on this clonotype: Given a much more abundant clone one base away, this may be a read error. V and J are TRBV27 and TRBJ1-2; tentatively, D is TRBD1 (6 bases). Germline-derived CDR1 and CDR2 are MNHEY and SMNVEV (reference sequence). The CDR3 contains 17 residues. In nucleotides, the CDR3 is TGTGCCAGCACCTTATCTGGGGGCACCTCGACGGCCTATGGCCACACCTTC. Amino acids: CASTLSGGTSTAYGHTF.

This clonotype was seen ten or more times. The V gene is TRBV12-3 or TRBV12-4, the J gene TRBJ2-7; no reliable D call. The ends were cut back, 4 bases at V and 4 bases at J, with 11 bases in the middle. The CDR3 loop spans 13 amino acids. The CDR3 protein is CASSSALVYEQYF. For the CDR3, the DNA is TGTGCCAGCAGTTCCGCACTTGTTTACGAGCAGTACTTC.

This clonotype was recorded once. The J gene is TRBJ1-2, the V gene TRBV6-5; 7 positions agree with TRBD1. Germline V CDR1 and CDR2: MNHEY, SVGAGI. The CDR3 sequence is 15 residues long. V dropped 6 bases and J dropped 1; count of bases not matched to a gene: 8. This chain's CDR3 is CASRPLTGLNYGYTF. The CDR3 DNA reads TGTGCCAGCAGGCCCCTGACAGGGCTTAACTATGGCTACACCTTC.

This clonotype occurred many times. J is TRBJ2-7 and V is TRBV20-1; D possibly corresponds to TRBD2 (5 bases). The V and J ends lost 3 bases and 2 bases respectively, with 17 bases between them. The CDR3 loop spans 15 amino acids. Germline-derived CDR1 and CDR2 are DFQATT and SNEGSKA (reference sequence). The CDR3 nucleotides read TGCAGTGCTAGTACCTATCCCGGAGGCACCTACGAGCAGTACTTC. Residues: CSASTYPGGTYEQYF.

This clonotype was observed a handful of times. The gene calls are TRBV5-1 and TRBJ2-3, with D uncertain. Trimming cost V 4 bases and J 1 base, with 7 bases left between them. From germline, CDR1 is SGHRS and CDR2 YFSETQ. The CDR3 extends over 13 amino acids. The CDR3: CASSSPGTDTQYF. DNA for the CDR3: TGCGCCAGCAGCAGCCCGGGCACAGATACGCAGTATTTT.

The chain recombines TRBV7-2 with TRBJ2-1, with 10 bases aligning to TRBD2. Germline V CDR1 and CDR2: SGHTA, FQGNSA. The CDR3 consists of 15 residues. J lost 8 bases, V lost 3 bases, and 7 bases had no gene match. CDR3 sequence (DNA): TGTGCCAGCAGCTTGATGATCCTAGCGGGAGATGAGCAGTTCTTC. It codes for CASSLMILAGDEQFF. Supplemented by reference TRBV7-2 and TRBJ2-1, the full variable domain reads GAGVSQSPSNKVTEKGKDVELRCDPISGHTALYWYRQSLGQGLEFLIYFQGNSAPDKSGLPSDRFSAERTGGSVSTLTIQRTQQEDSAVYLCASSLMILAGDEQFFGPGTRLTVL.

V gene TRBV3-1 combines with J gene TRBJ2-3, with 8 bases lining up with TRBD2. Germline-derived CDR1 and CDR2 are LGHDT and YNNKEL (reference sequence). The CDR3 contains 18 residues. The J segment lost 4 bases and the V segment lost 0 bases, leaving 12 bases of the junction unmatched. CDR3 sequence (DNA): TGTGCCAGCAGCCAAGATCCCCTCGGTAGCGGGAATCCAGATACGCAGTATTTT. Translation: CASSQDPLGSGNPDTQYF.

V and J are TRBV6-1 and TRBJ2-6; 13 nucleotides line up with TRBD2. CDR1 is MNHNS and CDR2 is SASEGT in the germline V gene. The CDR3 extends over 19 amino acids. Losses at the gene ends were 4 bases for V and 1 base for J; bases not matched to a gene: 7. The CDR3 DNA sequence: TGTGCCAGCAGTGCCGGACTAGCGGGAGAGAATTCTGGGGCCAACGTCCTGACTTTC. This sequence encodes CASSAGLAGENSGANVLTF.

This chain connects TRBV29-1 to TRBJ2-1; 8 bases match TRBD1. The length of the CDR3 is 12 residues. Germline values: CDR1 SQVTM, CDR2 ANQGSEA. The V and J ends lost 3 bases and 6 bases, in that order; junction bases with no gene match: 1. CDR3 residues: CSVDGQGNEQFF. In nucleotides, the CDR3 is TGCAGCGTTGACGGACAGGGCAATGAGCAGTTCTTC.

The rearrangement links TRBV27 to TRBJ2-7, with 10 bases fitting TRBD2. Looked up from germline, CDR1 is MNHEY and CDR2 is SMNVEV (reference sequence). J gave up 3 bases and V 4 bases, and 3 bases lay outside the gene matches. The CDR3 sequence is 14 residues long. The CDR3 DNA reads TGTGCCAGCAGTTCCCCTAGCGGGAGCTACGAGCAGTACTTC. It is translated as CASSSPSGSYEQYF.

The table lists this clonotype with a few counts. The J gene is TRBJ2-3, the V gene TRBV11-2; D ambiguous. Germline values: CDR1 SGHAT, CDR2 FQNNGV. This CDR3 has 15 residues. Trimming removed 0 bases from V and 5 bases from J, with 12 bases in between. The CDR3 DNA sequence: TGTGCCAGCAGCTTAGATCCCGGTCCTGGAGATACGCAGTATTTT. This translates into CASSLDPGPGDTQYF.

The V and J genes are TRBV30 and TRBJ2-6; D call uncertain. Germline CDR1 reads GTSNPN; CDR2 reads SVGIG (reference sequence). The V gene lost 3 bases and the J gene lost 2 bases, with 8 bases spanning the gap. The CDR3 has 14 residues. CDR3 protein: CAWRGPTGANVLTF. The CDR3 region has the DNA TGTGCCTGGAGGGGCCCGACTGGGGCCAACGTCCTGACTTTC.

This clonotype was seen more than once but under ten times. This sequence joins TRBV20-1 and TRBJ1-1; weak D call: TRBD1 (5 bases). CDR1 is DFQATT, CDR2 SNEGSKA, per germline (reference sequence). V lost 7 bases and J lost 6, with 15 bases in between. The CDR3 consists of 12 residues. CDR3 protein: CSVQPVTAEAFF. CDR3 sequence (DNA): TGCAGTGTTCAACCGGTGACAGCTGAAGCTTTCTTT.